Listed below are T cell receptor beta chains from one sample, sequenced in a study of CD8 T cells in Susac syndrome. TCRdb re-derived calls from the immunoSEQ multiplex PCR reads in MiXCR, one entry per CDR3 protein. The repertoire holds approximately 190,000 distinct CDR3 sequences, 95% seen once, with approximately 0.16% in the top ten. Material: CD8+ T cells from PBMCs. These receptors originate from a human donor with Susac syndrome. Both conserved end residues are part of each CDR3. D genes are given only for firm matches. Expanded clones are given a class, and other clones once, few, many or no size at all.

v_gene: TRBV30
len: 15
d_gene: NA
abundance: NA
j_gene: TRBJ1-6
CDR3nt: TGTGCCTGGACCTCCCCGAGGGTAGAATATTCACCCCTCCACTTT
CDR3aa: CAWTSPRVEYSPLHF

v_gene: TRBV28
len: 15
d_gene: TRBD1
abundance: NA
j_gene: TRBJ2-4
CDR3nt: TGTGCCAGCAGTCCGAACGAACTCGGACAGGGCCTTCAGTACTTC
CDR3aa: CASSPNELGQGLQYF

v_gene: TRBV9
len: 13
d_gene: NA
abundance: NA
j_gene: TRBJ2-1
CDR3nt: NA
CDR3aa: CASSVGFGSMAFF

v_gene: TRBV6-5
len: 13
d_gene: NA
abundance: NA
j_gene: TRBJ1-6
CDR3nt: TGTGCCAGCAGTTACGGGCAAAATTCACCCCTCCACTTT
CDR3aa: CASSYGQNSPLHF

v_gene: TRBV29-1
len: 14
d_gene: NA
abundance: NA
j_gene: TRBJ2-7
CDR3nt: TGCAGCGTTGAAGGGTGGGGTCCCTCTTACGAGCAGTACTTC
CDR3aa: CSVEGWGPSYEQYF

v_gene: TRBV29-1
len: 14
d_gene: NA
abundance: NA
j_gene: TRBJ1-1
CDR3nt: TGCAGTAGCCCAGGAAAACAGGGGAACACTGAAGCTTTCTTT
CDR3aa: CSSPGKQGNTEAFF

v_gene: TRBV30
len: 15
d_gene: NA
abundance: once
j_gene: TRBJ2-1
CDR3nt: TGTGCCTGGAGTTTGAGTGGTTCGACCTACAATGAGCAGTTCTTC
CDR3aa: CAWSLSGSTYNEQFF

v_gene: TRBV5-4
len: 13
d_gene: TRBD2
abundance: NA
j_gene: TRBJ2-1
CDR3nt: TGTGCCACAGGACTAGCGGGAGGCTATGAGCAGTTCTTC
CDR3aa: CATGLAGGYEQFF

v_gene: TRBV6-5
len: 12
d_gene: NA
abundance: NA
j_gene: TRBJ1-1
CDR3nt: TGTGCCAGCAGTTCCTCCGTAACAGAAGCTTTCTTT
CDR3aa: CASSSSVTEAFF

v_gene: TRBV7-2
len: 14
d_gene: NA
abundance: NA
j_gene: TRBJ1-1
CDR3nt: TGTGCCAGCAGCTTATTGCAGGGGTGGACTGAAGCTTTCTTT
CDR3aa: CASSLLQGWTEAFF